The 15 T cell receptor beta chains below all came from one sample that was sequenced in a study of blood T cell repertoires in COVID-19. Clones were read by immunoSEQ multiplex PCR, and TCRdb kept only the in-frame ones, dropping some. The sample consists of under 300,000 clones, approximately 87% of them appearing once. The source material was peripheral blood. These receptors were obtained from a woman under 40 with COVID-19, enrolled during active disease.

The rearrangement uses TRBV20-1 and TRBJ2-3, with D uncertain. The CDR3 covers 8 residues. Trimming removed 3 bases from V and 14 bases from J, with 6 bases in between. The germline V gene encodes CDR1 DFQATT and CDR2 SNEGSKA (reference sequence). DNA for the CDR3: TGCAGTGCTAGTGGCGGGTATTTT. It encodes CSASGGYF.

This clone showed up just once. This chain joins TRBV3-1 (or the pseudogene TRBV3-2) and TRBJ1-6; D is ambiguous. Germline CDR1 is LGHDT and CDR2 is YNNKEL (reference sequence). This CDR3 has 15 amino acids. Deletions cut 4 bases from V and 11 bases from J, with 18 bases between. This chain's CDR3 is CASSLQAGKLTPLHF. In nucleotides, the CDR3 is TGTGCCAGCAGCCTCCAAGCCGGGAAGCTAACACCCCTCCACTTT.

The CDR3 loop is CASSQGGTGGSTEAFF. CDR3 in DNA: TGCGCCAGCAGCCAAGGCGGGACTGGGGGAAGCACTGAAGCTTTCTTT. The J gene is TRBJ1-1, the V gene TRBV4-1; maybe TRBD1 (5 bases). The CDR3 spans 16 residues. Trimming left V 1 base short and J 4 bases short, with 16 bases between. The germline V gene has CDR1 MGHRA and CDR2 YSYEKL.

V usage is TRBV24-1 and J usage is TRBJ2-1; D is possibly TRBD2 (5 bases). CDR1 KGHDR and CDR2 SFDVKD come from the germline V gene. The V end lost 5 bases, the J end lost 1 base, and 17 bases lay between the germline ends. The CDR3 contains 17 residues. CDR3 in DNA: TGTGCCACCAGTGGGAGGAAAGGGATTAGATCCTACAATGAGCAGTTCTTC. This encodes CATSGRKGIRSYNEQFF.

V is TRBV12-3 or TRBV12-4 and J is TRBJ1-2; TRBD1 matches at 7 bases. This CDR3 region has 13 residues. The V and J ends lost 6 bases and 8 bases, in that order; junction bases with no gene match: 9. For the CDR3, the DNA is TGTGCCAGCAGGCCCCTCAGGGGGGTAGGCTACACCTTC. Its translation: CASRPLRGVGYTF.

The CDR3 spells CATSRAGTSGGHTQYF. The CDR3 DNA sequence: TGTGCCACCAGCAGAGCCGGGACTAGCGGGGGGCATACGCAGTATTTT. J is TRBJ2-3 and V is TRBV15; 15 nucleotides align to TRBD2. The CDR3 sequence is 16 residues long. Per the germline V gene, CDR1 is LNHNV and CDR2 is YYDKDF (reference sequence). Trimming removed 1 base from V and 7 bases from J; junction bases left unmatched: 3. Combining the CDR3 with reference TRBV15 and TRBJ2-3 gives the whole variable domain DAMVIQNPRYQVTQFGKPVTLSCSQTLNHNVMYWYQQKSSQAPKLLFHYYDKDFNNEADTPDNFQSRRPNTSFCFLDIRSPGLGDTAMYLCATSRAGTSGGHTQYFGPGTRLTVL.

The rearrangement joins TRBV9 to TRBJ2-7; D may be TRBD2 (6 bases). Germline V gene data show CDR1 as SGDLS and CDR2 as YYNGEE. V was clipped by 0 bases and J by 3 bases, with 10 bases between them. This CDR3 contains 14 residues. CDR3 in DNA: TGTGCCAGCAGCGTAGTCGCGACTAGCTACGAGCAGTACTTC. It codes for CASSVVATSYEQYF.

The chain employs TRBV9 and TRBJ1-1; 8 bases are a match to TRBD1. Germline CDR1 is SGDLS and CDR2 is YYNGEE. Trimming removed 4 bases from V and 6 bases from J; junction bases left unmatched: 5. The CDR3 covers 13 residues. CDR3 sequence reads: CASSLGQVPEAFF. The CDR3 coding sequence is TGTGCCAGCAGCTTGGGACAGGTACCTGAAGCTTTCTTT. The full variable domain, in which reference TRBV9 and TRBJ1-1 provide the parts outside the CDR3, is DSGVTQTPKHLITATGQRVTLRCSPRSGDLSVYWYQQSLDQGLQFLIQYYNGEERAKGNILERFSAQQFPDLHSELNLSSLELGDSALYFCASSLGQVPEAFFGQGTRLTVV.

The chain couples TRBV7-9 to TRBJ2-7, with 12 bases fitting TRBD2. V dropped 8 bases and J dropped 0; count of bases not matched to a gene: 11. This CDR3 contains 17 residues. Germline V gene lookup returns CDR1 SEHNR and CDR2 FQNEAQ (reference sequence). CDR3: CASGPTSGGPGSYEQYF. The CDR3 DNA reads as TGTGCCAGCGGACCTACTAGCGGGGGGCCCGGCTCCTACGAGCAGTACTTC.

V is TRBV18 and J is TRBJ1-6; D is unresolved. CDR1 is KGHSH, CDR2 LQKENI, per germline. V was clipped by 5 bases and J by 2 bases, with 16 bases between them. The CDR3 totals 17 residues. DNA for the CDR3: TGTGCCAGCTCATCGTCGGCCCCCGGAGCCTATAATTCACCCCTCCACTTT. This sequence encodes CASSSSAPGAYNSPLHF.

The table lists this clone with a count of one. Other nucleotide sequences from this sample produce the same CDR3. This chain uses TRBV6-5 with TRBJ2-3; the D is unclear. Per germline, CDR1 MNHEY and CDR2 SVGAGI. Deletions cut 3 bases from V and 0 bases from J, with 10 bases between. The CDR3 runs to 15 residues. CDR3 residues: CASSYGARSTDTQYF. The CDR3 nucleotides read TGTGCCAGCAGTTATGGAGCTAGAAGCACAGATACGCAGTATTTT.

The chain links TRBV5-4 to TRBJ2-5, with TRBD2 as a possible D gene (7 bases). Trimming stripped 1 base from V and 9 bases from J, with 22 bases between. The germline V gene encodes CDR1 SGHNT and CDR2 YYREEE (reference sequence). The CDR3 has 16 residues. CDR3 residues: CASSLRGGLLSAAQYF. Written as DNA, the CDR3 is TGTGCCAGCAGCTTGAGGGGGGGGCTCCTCAGTGCGGCCCAGTACTTC.

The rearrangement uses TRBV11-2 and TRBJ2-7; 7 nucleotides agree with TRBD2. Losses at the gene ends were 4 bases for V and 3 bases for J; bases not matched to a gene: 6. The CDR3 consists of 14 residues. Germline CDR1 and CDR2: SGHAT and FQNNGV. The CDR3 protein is CASSWGEGGYEQYF. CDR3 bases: TGTGCCAGCAGCTGGGGGGAGGGAGGCTACGAGCAGTACTTC. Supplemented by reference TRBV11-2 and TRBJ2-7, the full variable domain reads EAGVAQSPRYKIIEKRQSVAFWCNPISGHATLYWYQQILGQGPKLLIQFQNNGVVDDSQLPKDRFSAERLKGVDSTLKIQPAKLEDSAVYLCASSWGEGGYEQYFGPGTRLTVT.

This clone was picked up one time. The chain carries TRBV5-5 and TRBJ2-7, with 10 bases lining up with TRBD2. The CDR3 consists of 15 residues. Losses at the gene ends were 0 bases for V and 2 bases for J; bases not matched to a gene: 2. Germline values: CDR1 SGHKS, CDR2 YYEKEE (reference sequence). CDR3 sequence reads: CASSLVSGGAYEQYF. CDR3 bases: TGTGCCAGCAGCTTGGTAAGCGGGGGGGCCTACGAGCAGTACTTC.

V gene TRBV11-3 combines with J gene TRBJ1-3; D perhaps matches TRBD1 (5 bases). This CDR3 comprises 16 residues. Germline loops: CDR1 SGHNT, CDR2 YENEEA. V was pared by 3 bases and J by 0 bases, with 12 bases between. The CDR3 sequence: CASSFTGILSGNTIYF. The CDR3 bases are TGTGCCAGCAGCTTCACAGGAATTCTCTCTGGAAACACCATATATTTT.